A single sample is the source of the 9 T cell receptor beta chains below, sequenced in a study of blood T cell repertoires in COVID-19. The protocol was immunoSEQ multiplex PCR, while the TCRdb copy is restricted to in-frame clones and leaves out a portion. The data contain fewer than 500,000 clones, over 65% of them singletons. The material sequenced was peripheral blood. Receptor source: a human donor with acute or convalescent COVID-19. The donor label of this sample is uncertain.

This chain uses TRBV25-1 with TRBJ2-7; 10 bases align to TRBD2. Germline assignment: CDR1 MGHDK and CDR2 SYGVNS. After removal of 4 bases from V and 7 bases from J, the junction contained 10 bases not matched to a gene. The CDR3 covers 15 residues. The CDR3 nucleotides read TGTGCCAGCAGTGCCGACCGAGCGGGAGGGAATGAGCAGTACTTC. It encodes CASSADRAGGNEQYF.

The chain recombines TRBV6-1 with TRBJ2-3; 9 bases line up with TRBD2. Germline CDR1 MNHNS, CDR2 SASEGT. The CDR3 has 16 residues. Unmatched junction bases numbered 4, after V lost 2 bases and J lost 1 base. CDR3 loop: CASSESLAGGTDTQYF. CDR3 nucleotides: TGTGCCAGCAGTGAATCCTTAGCGGGGGGCACAGATACGCAGTATTTT.

This clone came up once. The chain combines TRBV19 with TRBJ1-2, with 9 bases lining up with TRBD1. The ends lost 6 bases at V and 4 bases at J; junction bases unmatched: 3. Germline-derived CDR1 and CDR2 are LNHDA and SQIVND (reference sequence). CDR3 length: 13 amino acids. The CDR3 region is CASRLDRGYGYTF. The CDR3 nucleotides read TGTGCCAGTAGATTGGACAGGGGCTATGGCTACACCTTC.

As concerns this clone: The sample contains more than one DNA sequence encoding this CDR3. The J gene is TRBJ1-1, the V gene TRBV19, with D tentatively TRBD1 (6 bases). The germline gives CDR1 LNHDA, CDR2 SQIVND (reference sequence). V gave up 1 base and J gave up 2 bases, with 8 bases separating them. There are 14 residues in the CDR3. The CDR3 nucleotides are TGTGCCAGTAGTATAGGCGGGGGCAACACTGAAGCTTTCTTT. Translating gives CASSIGGGNTEAFF. Full variable domain (remainder filled in from reference TRBV19 and TRBJ1-1): DGGITQSPKYLFRKEGQNVTLSCEQNLNHDAMYWYRQDPGQGLRLIYYSQIVNDFQKGDIAEGYSVSREKKESFPLTVTSAQKNPTAFYLCASSIGGGNTEAFFGQGTRLTVV.

The chain recombines TRBV7-2 with TRBJ2-1, with a weak D call TRBD2 (6 bases). Trimming stripped 5 bases from V and 5 bases from J, with 13 bases between. CDR3 length: 14 residues. Germline V lookup: CDR1 SGHTA, CDR2 FQGNSA. The DNA for the CDR3 is TGTGCCAGCAGCCAACTAGCTCCTAACAATGAGCAGTTCTTC. The encoded protein is CASSQLAPNNEQFF.

The V gene is TRBV10-3, the J gene TRBJ1-5; 7 bases fit TRBD1. V lost 10 bases, J lost 1 base, and 13 bases stayed unmatched. The CDR3 consists of 16 residues. CDR1 and CDR2 from the germline V gene are ENHRY and SYGVKD. CDR3: CATWDSPGGSNQPQHF. The CDR3 nucleotides read TGTGCCACCTGGGACAGCCCAGGGGGGAGCAATCAGCCCCAGCATTTT.

The chain employs TRBV27 and TRBJ2-7; 7 bases match TRBD1. The CDR3 spans 14 residues. In germline, CDR1 is MNHEY, CDR2 SMNVEV (reference sequence). The V segment lost 6 bases and the J segment 2 bases; nucleotides outside the gene matches: 7. CDR3 DNA sequence: TGTGCCAGCAGAATACAGGGGATACCCTACGAGCAGTACTTC. Its translation: CASRIQGIPYEQYF.

About this clone itself: Distinct nucleotide sequences in the sample also encode this CDR3. The genes are TRBV30 and TRBJ1-1; D not certain. Germline assignment: CDR1 GTSNPN and CDR2 SVGIG (reference sequence). V lost 0 bases, J lost 6 bases, and 8 bases lay in between. There are 12 residues in the CDR3. The CDR3 bases are TGTGCCTGGAGTGTAGGAGGCGCTGAAGCTTTCTTT. Its protein is CAWSVGGAEAFF.

The V gene is TRBV2, the J gene TRBJ1-3; D remains unclear. V was trimmed by 7 bases and J by 4 bases, leaving 8 bases between them. This CDR3 spans 12 amino acids. Germline V lookup: CDR1 SNHLY, CDR2 FYNNEI. The CDR3 DNA reads TGTGCCAGCATTCTTCTCGGAAACACCATATATTTT. This codes for CASILLGNTIYF.